This T cell receptor beta chain was observed in a study of shared clonotypes between healthy human individuals. With V trimmed by 11 bases and J by 1 base, 11 bases remained unmatched. This CDR3 is built from 14 residues. The germline gives CDR1 SNHLY, CDR2 FYNNEI. Profiled with immunoSEQ multiplex PCR; TCRdb holds only in-frame clones, not every one. The sample lists 2 million to 2.5 million clones, 80% to 95% occurring once. V is TRBV2 and J is TRBJ2-7; 7 bases are shared with TRBD1. This TCR was sampled from a man aged 18 to 29 in good health. Some clones in this sample may be carry-over from other donors' samples. The sequencing sample was made of naive CD4+ T cells from PBMCs. As for subset: CD45RA+ positively selected. The CDR3 is CAGKAGTASYEQYF. CDR3 nucleotide sequence: TGTGCCGGGAAAGCCGGGACAGCATCCTACGAGCAGTACTTC.